This paragraph reports one TCR beta chain. The V end lost 2 bases, the J end lost 2 bases, and 7 bases lay between the germline ends. Germline values: CDR1 MNHEY, CDR2 SVGAGI. This CDR3 spans 14 amino acids. This record belongs to a study of shared clonotypes between healthy human individuals. Positive CCR7 selection of CD45RO-negative cells yielded the naive CD8 cells, and terminally differentiated effector memory CD45RA+ cells were excluded. TCRdb keeps only in-frame clones here, not all; method: immunoSEQ multiplex PCR. Seen here are more than 2 million clones, around 93% observed once, and the top ten hold less than 2%.

The TCR was taken from a man between 18 and 29 years old in good health. Some clones in this sample may be carry-over from other donors' samples. Sample: naive CD8+ T cells from PBMCs. The rearrangement links TRBV6-5 to TRBJ1-3; D uncertain. CDR3: CASSYLGPGNTIYF. The CDR3 DNA is TGTGCCAGCAGTTACCTTGGACCTGGAAACACCATATATTTT.